This is a list of T cell receptor beta chains from one sample in a study of T cell repertoires in cytomegalovirus infection. Each CDR3 protein is one row after TCRdb ran MiXCR on the reads. The repertoire consists of approximately 730,000 distinct CDR3 sequences, with 33% occurring once and the leading ten covering about 20%. Antigens of these TCRs are unknown. The sequencing used cultured PBMCs, collected from culture after CMV antigen stimulation. The receptors originated from a human donor in good health (CMV status not recorded). Some clones in this sample may be carry-over from other donors' samples. Each CDR3 is given with its conserved first and last residue. The D gene is left open where the match is weak. Not every row has a clone size; where given, it reads once, few, many or a size class.

v_call,d_call,j_call,clone_size,cdr3_nt,cdr3_aa
TRBV7-9,TRBD2,TRBJ2-1,NA,TGTGCCAGCAGCGCTAGCGGGAGGGTTGGCAATGAGCAGTTCTTC,CASSASGRVGNEQFF
TRBV19,TRBD1,TRBJ2-3,NA,TGTGCCAGTAGCAAATCAGGGGGCGCGGGCACAGATACGCAGTATTTT,CASSKSGGAGTDTQYF
TRBV7-7,NA,TRBJ1-1,few,TGTGCCAGCAGCTTAGCGAAGGCAGGACAGAACACTGAAGCTTTCTTT,CASSLAKAGQNTEAFF
TRBV7-2,NA,TRBJ2-6,many,TGTGCCAGCAGCCTTAGGCTGGGCCTGTACTCTGGGGCCAACGTCCTGACTTTC,CASSLRLGLYSGANVLTF
TRBV4-1,TRBD2,TRBJ2-5,NA,TGCGCCAGCAGCCCCCGGCCTAGCGGGACGGGGGAGGAGACCCAGTACTTC,CASSPRPSGTGEETQYF
TRBV7-8,NA,TRBJ2-7,few,TGTGCCAGCAGCTTAATGACAGGACGGGACGAGCAGTACTTC,CASSLMTGRDEQYF
TRBV20-1,TRBD2,TRBJ2-1,many,TGCAGTGCACCGGGACTAGCGGGTTACAATGAGCAGTTCTTC,CSAPGLAGYNEQFF
TRBV15,TRBD2,TRBJ2-3,NA,TGTGCCACCAGCAGATTTTCGGGGGGGGGTGGCACAGATACGCAGTATTTT,CATSRFSGGGGTDTQYF
TRBV5-1,NA,TRBJ1-4,few,TGCGCCAGCAGCTTGTACCCTGCAACTAATGAAAAACTGTTTTTT,CASSLYPATNEKLFF
TRBV7-2,NA,TRBJ2-3,many,TGTGCCAGCAGCCAGGGGATGGTTTTT,CASSQGMVF
TRBV20-1,NA,TRBJ1-1,NA,TGCAGTGCCCCCGGACCCCTGAACACTGAAGCTTTCTTT,CSAPGPLNTEAFF
TRBV6-5,TRBD2,TRBJ2-5,NA,TGTGCCAGCAGTTACGGCGGGGGGGCAGGGGAGACCCAGTACTTC,CASSYGGGAGETQYF
TRBV4-3,NA,TRBJ2-3,NA,TGCGCCAGCAGCCAGGGTCCAGGGGGCACAGATACGCAGTATTTT,CASSQGPGGTDTQYF
TRBV12-3/TRBV12-4,NA,TRBJ1-1,few,TGTGCCAGCACCCTGAGGACAGCCAACACTGAAGCTTTCTTT,CASTLRTANTEAFF
TRBV29-1,TRBD2,TRBJ2-7,NA,TGCAGCGCGGGACTAGCGGGAGGTAACTACGAGCAGTACTTC,CSAGLAGGNYEQYF
TRBV29-1,NA,TRBJ1-1,NA,TGCAGCGCCGACAGAAACCAGAACACTGAAGCTTTCTTT,CSADRNQNTEAFF
TRBV7-2,NA,TRBJ1-2,NA,TGTGCCAGCAGCTACGCACGGGGCTCCTATGGCTACACCTTC,CASSYARGSYGYTF
TRBV7-2,NA,TRBJ1-5,few,TGTGCCAGCAGCTTAAACCGGGGGGCAGGTCAGCCCCAGCATTTT,CASSLNRGAGQPQHF
TRBV4-1,NA,TRBJ1-1,NA,TGCGCCAGCAGCCAAGACCCTGGGCAGGCCGAGATAGCTTTCTTT,CASSQDPGQAEIAFF
TRBV7-6,TRBD2,TRBJ2-2,few,TGTGCCAGCACCCCCGAGCCGGGGGGTAGCACCGGGGAGCTGTTTTTT,CASTPEPGGSTGELFF
TRBV20-1,NA,TRBJ2-7,once,TGCAGTGCTCATCCCGGGGCAAACTACGAGCAGTACTTC,CSAHPGANYEQYF
TRBV7-6,NA,TRBJ1-1,NA,TGTGCCAGCAGCTTAGCAGTGGGGGGGGCGCTTGCCTACACTGAAGCTTTCTTT,CASSLAVGGALAYTEAFF
TRBV6-2/TRBV6-3,NA,TRBJ2-1,few,TGTGCCAGCAGTTACTCTGGGACCCACTTGGGAAATGAGCAGTTCTTC,CASSYSGTHLGNEQFF
TRBV7-9,NA,TRBJ2-5,NA,TGTGCCAGCAGCTTACGGGGTACAAGGGCCCAGTACTTC,CASSLRGTRAQYF
TRBV3-1,NA,TRBJ1-1,NA,TGTGCCAGCGCAAAAGGAGCGAACACTGAAGCTTTCTTT,CASAKGANTEAFF
TRBV7-2,TRBD1,TRBJ1-1,many,TGTGCCAGCAGCATTACAGGGGGCGAGACTGAAGCTTTCTTT,CASSITGGETEAFF
TRBV6-6,NA,TRBJ2-5,NA,TGTGCCAGCAGTTACTCGAATAGCGGACAAGAGACCCAGTACTTC,CASSYSNSGQETQYF
TRBV7-9,NA,TRBJ2-3,few,TGTGCCAGCAGCGAGAGGCTAGGGTACACAGATACGCAGTATTTT,CASSERLGYTDTQYF
TRBV2,NA,TRBJ2-5,NA,TGTGCCGGCAGTGAATTCGAAGAGACCCAGTACTTC,CAGSEFEETQYF
TRBV7-2,NA,TRBJ2-3,many,TGTGCCAGCAGCTTAGGGTCAGCTTCTACTGCGCAGTATTTT,CASSLGSASTAQYF
TRBV10-3,TRBD1,TRBJ1-5,few,TGTGCCACCTCTGAACAGGGGGGAGGTAGCAATCAGCCCCAGCATTTT,CATSEQGGGSNQPQHF
TRBV10-3,TRBD2,TRBJ2-1,NA,TGTGCCATCAGTGAGTCGTTACGGGAGGGCAGGGATGAGCAGTTCTTC,CAISESLREGRDEQFF
TRBV7-9,NA,TRBJ2-7,few,TGTGCCAGCAGCTTAGGGTGGAGATTGTTAAAGGACGAGCAGTACTTC,CASSLGWRLLKDEQYF
TRBV6-5,NA,TRBJ2-3,few,TGTGCCAGCACCCAACGCGGGATCACAGATACGCAGTATTTT,CASTQRGITDTQYF
TRBV7-2,TRBD1,TRBJ2-1,NA,TGTGCCAGCAGCTTTGACCAGGGGGCCCACAATGAGCAGTTCTTC,CASSFDQGAHNEQFF
TRBV20-1,NA,TRBJ2-7,NA,TGCAGTGCTAGGGCGGCTAGCGTAGACCCCTACGAGCAGTACTTC,CSARAASVDPYEQYF
TRBV20-1,NA,TRBJ1-5,NA,TGCAGTGCTAGAGAGGGGAGGAGCAATCAGCCCCAGCATTTT,CSAREGRSNQPQHF
TRBV20-1,TRBD1,TRBJ1-6,NA,TGCAGTGCTACAGCCGGGACAGGGATTAATTCACCCCTCCACTTT,CSATAGTGINSPLHF
TRBV7-2,NA,TRBJ2-5,many,TGTGCCAGCAGCTTAGTCCAACAAGAGACCCAGTACTTC,CASSLVQQETQYF
TRBV6-6,NA,TRBJ1-2,few,TGTGCCAGCAAGCCTCATCCGGACTATGGCTACACCTTC,CASKPHPDYGYTF
TRBV19,TRBD1,TRBJ2-7,few,TGTGCCAGGCACACAGGGGACGAGACCTACGAGCAGTACTTC,CARHTGDETYEQYF
TRBV28,TRBD2,TRBJ2-5,NA,TGTGCCAGCAGTCCCCGACTAGCGGGGACAGAGACCCAGTACTTC,CASSPRLAGTETQYF
TRBV29-1,NA,TRBJ2-7,NA,TGCAGCGTTGAAATGGCCTGGGGAGAGCAGTACTTC,CSVEMAWGEQYF